This T cell receptor beta chain derives from a study of response to subunit inactivated influenza vaccine. About this clonotype: Its antigen remains unidentified.

MiXCR, run by TCRdb on the RT-PCR reads, gives a single entry per CDR3 protein. The sample holds just over 300,000 distinct CDR3 sequences, 21% seen once. Regarding the study as a whole: Each seasonal flu vaccination may recruit only limited new T cells, authors suggested.

This CDR3 spans 13 amino acids. V was clipped by 5 bases and J by 6 bases, with 13 bases between them. In germline, CDR1 is SGHTA, CDR2 FQGNSA. This TCR came from a man aged 45 to 75 who received an inactivated influenza vaccine. The sample consisted of PBMCs from blood, taken approximately 22 months after vaccination. The V call is TRBV7-2, the J call TRBJ1-1; D gene unclear. The CDR3 DNA reads as TGTGCCAGCAGCGTACGGGGAGGTGCTGAAGCTTTCTTT. Its protein is CASSVRGGAEAFF.